Here is one T cell receptor beta chain with its context. The entry originates in a study of siplizumab effects on memory and regulatory T cells. The table came from immunoSEQ multiplex PCR; TCRdb's copy has only in-frame clones and leaves some out. Among approximately 7,000 clones listed, around 66% were seen once. V lost 1 base and J 7 bases, leaving 12 bases between the germline ends. The CDR3 length is 14 residues. Germline V gives CDR1 SGHTA, CDR2 FQGNSA. This receptor was identified in a human donor in good health. The V call is TRBV7-2, the J call TRBJ2-3; D is possibly TRBD1 (6 bases). The sample was effector memory CD8+ T cells sorted from blood. Indicated subset: unstimulated CD8+ effector memory T cells. CDR3 region: CASSLVQGIHTQYF. CDR3 nucleotide sequence: TGTGCCAGCAGCTTAGTACAGGGTATCCATACGCAGTATTTT.